This T cell receptor (beta chain) was sequenced for a study of patients and donors after allogeneic stem cell transplantation. This clonotype appeared many times. There are 13 residues in the CDR3. V shed 3 bases and J shed 4 bases, with 9 bases lying between them. TCRdb re-derived calls from the RT-PCR reads in MiXCR, one entry per CDR3 protein. Here the sample spans 150,000 to 250,000 distinct CDR3 sequences, less than 45% being singletons. The TCR was taken from a human donor who was either an allogeneic HSCT recipient or a stem cell or donor lymphocyte infusion donor (not recorded which). It is not recorded whose cells these are; they may come from a transplant donor. The chain employs TRBV12-3 or TRBV12-4 and TRBJ1-2; no firm D call. Material for sequencing was blood, either unsorted or a sorted T cell fraction (not recorded which). CDR3: CASSFARIYGYTF. In DNA form, the CDR3 reads TGTGCCAGCAGTTTCGCCCGAATCTATGGCTACACCTTC.